This T cell receptor beta chain was observed in a study of blood T cell repertoires in COVID-19. The overall study: Both acute and convalescent COVID-19 samples were obtained from the United States, Italy and Spain. PBMCs, B-cell-depleted T cells, or T cells were the source of the cDNA or gDNA that made up the material.

After removal of 6 bases from V and 2 bases from J, the junction contained 4 bases not matched to a gene. Germline loops: CDR1 MNHEY, CDR2 SVGAGI. The CDR3 contains 14 residues. This clone was counted once. Profiling relied on immunoSEQ multiplex PCR, and the TCRdb table lists in-frame clones only, not all of them. The data show some 180,000 clones, with about 75% seen just once and approximately 8.6% held by the top ten. Sequencing was performed on peripheral blood. The TCR sequence derives from a woman in her fifties or sixties with active or convalescent COVID-19. The genes are TRBV6-5 and TRBJ2-7, with TRBD1 matching 10 bases. The CDR3 sequence: CASRGQGVTYEQYF. The CDR3 region has the DNA TGTGCCAGCAGAGGACAGGGGGTAACCTACGAGCAGTACTTC.